This T cell receptor (beta chain) was found in a study of T cells in Graves' hyperthyroidism and ophthalmopathy. The CDR3 is 12 amino acids. Trimming stripped 4 bases from V and 5 bases from J, with 8 bases between. Germline V lookup: CDR1 MNHNY, CDR2 SVGAGI (reference sequence). Those with hyperthyroidism were 18 to 65 years old, newly diagnosed, and ill for under 2 months. Thyroid ultrasound and orbital computed tomography, with clinical symptoms and serum thyroxine and TRAb, informed diagnoses. Many counts were recorded for this clonotype. It was RNA transcripts that yielded the amplified TCR beta CDR3 regions. HTBI primers were the set used in a first-round RT-PCR of the TCR CDR3. Each CDR3 protein is one row after TCRdb ran MiXCR on the multiplex PCR reads. The data hold about 99,000 distinct CDR3 sequences, with less than 55% observed a single time.

The chain employs TRBV6-6 and TRBJ2-5; D call uncertain. The receptor comes from a man aged 35-49 years with Graves' hyperthyroidism. Sequencing was done on a sample of blood. Written as DNA, the CDR3 is TGTGCCAGCAGTTGGATTAAGGAGACCCAGTACTTC. Translated, it gives CASSWIKETQYF.